This T cell receptor (beta chain) was observed in a study of blood T cell repertoires in COVID-19. Study processing details: From reference gene primer amplification, estimates of nucleated cell counts were derived. Libraries were prepared by immunoSEQ multiplex PCR; TCRdb keeps only in-frame clonotypes and omits some of them. D and trimming come from the DNA, and the V and J calls and clone size come from that table. The table records roughly 500,000 clones, 80% to 90% of them present only once. This clone came up once. Trimming at V came to 7 bases and at J to 5 bases, leaving 4 bases not matched to a gene. The CDR3 has 13 residues.

This clonotype was sampled from a woman in her sixties or seventies who had recovered from COVID-19. Sequenced: PBMCs or T cells enriched from blood (not recorded which). This rearrangement joins TRBV12-3 or TRBV12-4 to TRBJ1-1, with 10 bases identical to TRBD1. CDR3 amino acids: CASILDRGTEAFF. The DNA for the CDR3 is TGTGCCAGCATCCTGGACAGGGGGACTGAAGCTTTCTTT.